This TCR beta chain was captured by sequencing in a study of preoperative IRX-2 immunotherapy in early breast cancer. The data were produced by immunoSEQ multiplex PCR, yet TCRdb's version contains in-frame clones alone and is incomplete. The sample includes under 40,000 clones, roughly 86% of them seen just once. The treatment denotes: preoperative locoregional IRX-2 cytokine immunotherapy. Preoperative locoregional IRX-2 cytokine immunotherapy was tested in the phase Ib source study. This material consisted of tumor tissue, taken after IRX-2 immunotherapy. The TCR originated in a human donor with breast cancer.

The CDR3 loop reads CASRGGGRDSPYEQYF. CDR3 sequence (DNA): TGTGCCAGCAGAGGCGGGGGGCGGGACAGTCCCTACGAGCAGTACTTC. The chain employs TRBV7-6 and TRBJ2-7; D is possibly TRBD2 (8 bases). The germline V and J ends were trimmed by 6 bases and 2 bases, with 20 bases remaining between them. The CDR3 runs 16 residues. Per the germline V gene, CDR1 is SGHVS and CDR2 is FNYEAQ. Full variable domain (remainder filled in from reference TRBV7-6 and TRBJ2-7): GAGVSQSPRYKVTKRGQDVALRCDPISGHVSLYWYRQALGQGPEFLTYFNYEAQQDKSGLPNDRFSAERPEGSISTLTIQRTEQRDSAMYRCASRGGGRDSPYEQYFGPGTRLTVT.